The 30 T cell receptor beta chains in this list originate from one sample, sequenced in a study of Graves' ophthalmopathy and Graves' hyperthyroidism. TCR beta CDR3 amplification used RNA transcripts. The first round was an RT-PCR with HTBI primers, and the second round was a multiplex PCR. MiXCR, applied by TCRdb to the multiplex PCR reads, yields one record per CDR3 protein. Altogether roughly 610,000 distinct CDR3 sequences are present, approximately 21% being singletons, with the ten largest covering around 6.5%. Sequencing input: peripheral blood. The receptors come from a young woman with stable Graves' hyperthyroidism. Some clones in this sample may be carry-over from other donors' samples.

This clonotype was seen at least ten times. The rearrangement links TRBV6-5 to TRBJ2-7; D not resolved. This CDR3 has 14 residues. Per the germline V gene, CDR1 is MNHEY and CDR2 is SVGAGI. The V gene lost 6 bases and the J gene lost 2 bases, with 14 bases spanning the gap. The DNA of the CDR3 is TGTGCCAGCAGGAGCCGGGCAGAGACCTACGAGCAGTACTTC. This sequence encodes CASRSRAETYEQYF.

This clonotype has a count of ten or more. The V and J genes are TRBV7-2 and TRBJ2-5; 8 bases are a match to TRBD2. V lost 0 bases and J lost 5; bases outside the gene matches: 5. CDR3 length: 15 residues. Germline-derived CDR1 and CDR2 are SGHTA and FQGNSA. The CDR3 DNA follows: TGTGCCAGCAGCTTAGCAAGTGCGGGAGGTGAGACCCAGTACTTC. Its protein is CASSLASAGGETQYF.

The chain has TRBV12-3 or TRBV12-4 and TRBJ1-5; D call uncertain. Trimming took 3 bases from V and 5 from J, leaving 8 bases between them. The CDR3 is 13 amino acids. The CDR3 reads CASSLEPDQPQHF. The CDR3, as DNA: TGTGCCAGCAGTTTGGAGCCCGATCAGCCCCAGCATTTT.

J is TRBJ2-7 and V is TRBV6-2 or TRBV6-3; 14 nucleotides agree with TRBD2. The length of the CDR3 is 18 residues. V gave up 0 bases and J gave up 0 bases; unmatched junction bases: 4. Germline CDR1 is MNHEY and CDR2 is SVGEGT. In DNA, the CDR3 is TGTGCCAGCAGTTACTCGACTAGCGGGAGGGTAAGCTCCTACGAGCAGTACTTC. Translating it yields CASSYSTSGRVSSYEQYF.

CDR3 loop: CASSQDWTALTTSLLSSYNSPLHF. The CDR3 coding sequence is TGTGCCAGCAGCCAAGATTGGACAGCATTAACCACCTCTCTTTTAAGCTCCTATAATTCACCCCTCCACTTT. This sequence joins TRBV14 and TRBJ1-6, with D maybe TRBD1 (6 bases). The CDR3 spans 24 residues. Germline assignment: CDR1 SGHDN and CDR2 FVKESK. Trimming stripped 0 bases from V and 0 bases from J, with 30 bases between.

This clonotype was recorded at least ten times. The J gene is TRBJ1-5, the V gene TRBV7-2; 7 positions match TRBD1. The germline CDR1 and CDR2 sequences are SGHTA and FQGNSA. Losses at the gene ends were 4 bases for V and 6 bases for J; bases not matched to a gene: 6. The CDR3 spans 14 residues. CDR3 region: CASSSRQGIQPQHF. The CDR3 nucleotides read TGTGCCAGCAGCTCTAGACAGGGTATTCAGCCCCAGCATTTT.

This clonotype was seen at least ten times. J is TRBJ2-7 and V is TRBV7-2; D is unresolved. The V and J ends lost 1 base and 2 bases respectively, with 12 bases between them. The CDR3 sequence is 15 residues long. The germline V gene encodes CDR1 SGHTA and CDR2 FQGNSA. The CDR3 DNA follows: TGTGCCAGCAGCTTAGTTGCGTCCGCTACCTACGAGCAGTACTTC. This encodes CASSLVASATYEQYF.

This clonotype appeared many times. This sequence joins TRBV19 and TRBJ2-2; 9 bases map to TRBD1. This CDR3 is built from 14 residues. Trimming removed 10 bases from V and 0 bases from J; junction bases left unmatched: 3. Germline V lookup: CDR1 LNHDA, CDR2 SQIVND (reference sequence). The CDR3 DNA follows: TGTGCCACCCGGGACAGGGCGAACACCGGGGAGCTGTTTTTT. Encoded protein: CATRDRANTGELFF. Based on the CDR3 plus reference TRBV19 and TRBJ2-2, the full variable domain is DGGITQSPKYLFRKEGQNVTLSCEQNLNHDAMYWYRQDPGQGLRLIYYSQIVNDFQKGDIAEGYSVSREKKESFPLTVTSAQKNPTAFYLCATRDRANTGELFFGEGSRLTVL.

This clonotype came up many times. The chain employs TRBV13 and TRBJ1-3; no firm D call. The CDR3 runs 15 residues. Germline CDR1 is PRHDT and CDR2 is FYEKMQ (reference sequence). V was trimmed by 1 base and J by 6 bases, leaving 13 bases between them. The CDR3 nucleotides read TGTGCCAGCAGCTTAGTCCCAGGCGTTCAAAACACCATATATTTT. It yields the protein CASSLVPGVQNTIYF.

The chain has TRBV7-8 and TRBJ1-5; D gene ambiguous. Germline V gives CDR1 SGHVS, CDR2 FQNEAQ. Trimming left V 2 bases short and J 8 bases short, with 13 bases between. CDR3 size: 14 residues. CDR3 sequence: CASSLHGVAKPQHF. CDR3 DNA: TGTGCCAGCAGCTTACACGGGGTAGCTAAGCCCCAGCATTTT.

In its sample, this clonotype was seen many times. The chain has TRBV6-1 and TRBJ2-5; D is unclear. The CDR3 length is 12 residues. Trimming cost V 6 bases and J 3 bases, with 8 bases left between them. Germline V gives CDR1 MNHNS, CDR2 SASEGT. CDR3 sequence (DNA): TGTGCCAGCAGCCAAAGAAAAGAGACCCAGTACTTC. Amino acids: CASSQRKETQYF.

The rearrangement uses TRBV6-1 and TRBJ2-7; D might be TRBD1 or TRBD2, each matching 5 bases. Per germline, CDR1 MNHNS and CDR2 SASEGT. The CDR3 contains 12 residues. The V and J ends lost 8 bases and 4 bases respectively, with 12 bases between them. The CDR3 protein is CASGGLGYEQYF. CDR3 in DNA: TGTGCCAGCGGGGGATTGGGGTACGAGCAGTACTTC.

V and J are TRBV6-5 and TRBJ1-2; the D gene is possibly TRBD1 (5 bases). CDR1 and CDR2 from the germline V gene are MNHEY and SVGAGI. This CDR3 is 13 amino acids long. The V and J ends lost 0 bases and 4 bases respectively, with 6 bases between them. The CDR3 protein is CASSYSDTYGYTF. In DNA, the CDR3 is TGTGCCAGCAGTTACTCGGACACCTATGGCTACACCTTC.

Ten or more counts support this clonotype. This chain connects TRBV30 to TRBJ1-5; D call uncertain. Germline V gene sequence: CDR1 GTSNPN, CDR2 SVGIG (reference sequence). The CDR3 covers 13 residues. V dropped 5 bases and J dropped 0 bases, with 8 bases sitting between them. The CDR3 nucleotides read TGTGCCTGGGGGGTCCATAGCAATCAGCCCCAGCATTTT. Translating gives CAWGVHSNQPQHF. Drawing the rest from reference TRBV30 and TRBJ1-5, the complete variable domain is SQTIHQWPATLVQPVGSPLSLECTVEGTSNPNLYWYRQAAGRGLQLLFYSVGIGQISSEVPQNLSASRPQDRQFILSSKKLLLSDSGFYLCAWGVHSNQPQHFGDGTRLSIL.

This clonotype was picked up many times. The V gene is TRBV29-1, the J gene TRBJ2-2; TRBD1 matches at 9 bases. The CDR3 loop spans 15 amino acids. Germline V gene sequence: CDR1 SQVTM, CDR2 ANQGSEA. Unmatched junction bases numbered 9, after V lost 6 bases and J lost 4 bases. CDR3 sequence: CSVNPGQGFTGELFF. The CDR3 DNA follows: TGCAGCGTGAATCCGGGACAGGGTTTCACCGGGGAGCTGTTTTTT.

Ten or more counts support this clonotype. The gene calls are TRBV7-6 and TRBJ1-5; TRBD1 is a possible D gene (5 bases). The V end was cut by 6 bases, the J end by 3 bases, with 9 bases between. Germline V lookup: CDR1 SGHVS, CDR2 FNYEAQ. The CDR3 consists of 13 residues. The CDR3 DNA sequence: TGTGCCAGCAGTCCAGGGAACAATCAGCCCCAGCATTTT. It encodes CASSPGNNQPQHF.

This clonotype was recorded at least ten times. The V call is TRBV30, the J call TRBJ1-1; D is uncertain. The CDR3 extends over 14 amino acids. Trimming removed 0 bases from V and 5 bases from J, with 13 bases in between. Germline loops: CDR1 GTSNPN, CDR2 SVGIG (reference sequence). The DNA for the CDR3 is TGTGCCTGGAGTGTACCTGGGTCGGGGACTGAAGCTTTCTTT. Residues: CAWSVPGSGTEAFF.

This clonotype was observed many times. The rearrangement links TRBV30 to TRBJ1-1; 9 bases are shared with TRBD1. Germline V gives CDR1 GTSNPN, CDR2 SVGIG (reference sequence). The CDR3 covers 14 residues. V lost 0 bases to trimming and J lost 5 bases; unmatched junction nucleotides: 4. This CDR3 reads CAWSVGQGRTEAFF. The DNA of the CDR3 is TGTGCCTGGAGTGTAGGACAGGGGAGGACTGAAGCTTTCTTT.

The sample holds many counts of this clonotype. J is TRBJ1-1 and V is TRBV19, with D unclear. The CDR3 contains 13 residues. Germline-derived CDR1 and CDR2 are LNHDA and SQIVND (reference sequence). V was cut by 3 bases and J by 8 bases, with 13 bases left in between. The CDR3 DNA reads TGTGCCAGTAGTATTCCCGGGAAAAGCGAAGCTTTCTTT. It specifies CASSIPGKSEAFF. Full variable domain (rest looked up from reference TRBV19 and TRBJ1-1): DGGITQSPKYLFRKEGQNVTLSCEQNLNHDAMYWYRQDPGQGLRLIYYSQIVNDFQKGDIAEGYSVSREKKESFPLTVTSAQKNPTAFYLCASSIPGKSEAFFGQGTRLTVV.

In DNA, the CDR3 is TGCAGTGCAACTCGACTAGCGGCCTCCTACGAGCAGTACTTC. The encoded protein is CSATRLAASYEQYF. This chain uses TRBV20-1 with TRBJ2-7; 9 positions match TRBD2. Unmatched junction bases numbered 6, after V lost 6 bases and J lost 0 bases. The CDR3 has 14 amino acids. Germline assignment: CDR1 DFQATT and CDR2 SNEGSKA (reference sequence).

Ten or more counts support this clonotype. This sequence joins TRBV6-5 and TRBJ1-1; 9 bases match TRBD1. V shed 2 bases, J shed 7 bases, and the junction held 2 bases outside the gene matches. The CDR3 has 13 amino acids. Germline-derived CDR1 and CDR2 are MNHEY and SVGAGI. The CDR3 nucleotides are TGTGCCAGCAGTTACCAGGGACAGGGTGAAGCTTTCTTT. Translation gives CASSYQGQGEAFF.

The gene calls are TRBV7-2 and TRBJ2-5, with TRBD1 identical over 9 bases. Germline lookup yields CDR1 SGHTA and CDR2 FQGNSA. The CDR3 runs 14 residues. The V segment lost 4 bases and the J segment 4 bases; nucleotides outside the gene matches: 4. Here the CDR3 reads CASSSTDRGETQYF. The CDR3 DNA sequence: TGTGCCAGCAGCTCCACGGACAGGGGAGAGACCCAGTACTTC.

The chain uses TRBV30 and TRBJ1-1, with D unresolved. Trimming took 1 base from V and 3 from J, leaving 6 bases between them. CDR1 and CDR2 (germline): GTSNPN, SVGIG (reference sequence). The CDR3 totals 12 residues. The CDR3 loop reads CAWSDMDTEAFF. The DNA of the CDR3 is TGTGCCTGGAGTGATATGGACACTGAAGCTTTCTTT. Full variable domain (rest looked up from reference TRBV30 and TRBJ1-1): SQTIHQWPATLVQPVGSPLSLECTVEGTSNPNLYWYRQAAGRGLQLLFYSVGIGQISSEVPQNLSASRPQDRQFILSSKKLLLSDSGFYLCAWSDMDTEAFFGQGTRLTVV.

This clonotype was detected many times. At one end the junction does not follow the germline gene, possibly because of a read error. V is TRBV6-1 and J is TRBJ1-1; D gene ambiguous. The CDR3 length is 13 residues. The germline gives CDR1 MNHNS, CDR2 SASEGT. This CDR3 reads CASSEVGQEASYF. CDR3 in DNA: TGTGCCAGCAGTGAAGTTGGGCAGGAGGCCTCCTATTTT.

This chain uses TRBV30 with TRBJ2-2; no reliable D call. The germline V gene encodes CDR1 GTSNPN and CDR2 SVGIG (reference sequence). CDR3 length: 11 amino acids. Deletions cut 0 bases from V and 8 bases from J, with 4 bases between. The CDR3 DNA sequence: TGTGCCTGGAGTGTCGGTGGGGAGCTGTTTTTT. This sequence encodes CAWSVGGELFF.

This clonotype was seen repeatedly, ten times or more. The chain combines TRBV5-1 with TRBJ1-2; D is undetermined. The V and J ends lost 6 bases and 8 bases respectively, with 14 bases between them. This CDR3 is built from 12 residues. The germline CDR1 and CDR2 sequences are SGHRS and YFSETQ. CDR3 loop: CASTTNSGGYTF. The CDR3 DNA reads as TGCGCCAGCACCACGAACAGTGGCGGCTACACCTTC.

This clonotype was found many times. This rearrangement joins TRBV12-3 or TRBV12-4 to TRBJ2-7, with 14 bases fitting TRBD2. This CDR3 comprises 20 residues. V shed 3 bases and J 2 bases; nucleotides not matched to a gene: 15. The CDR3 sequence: CASSLTGGGLAGVTPYEQYF. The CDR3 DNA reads TGTGCCAGCAGTTTGACTGGGGGGGGACTAGCGGGAGTCACCCCCTACGAGCAGTACTTC.

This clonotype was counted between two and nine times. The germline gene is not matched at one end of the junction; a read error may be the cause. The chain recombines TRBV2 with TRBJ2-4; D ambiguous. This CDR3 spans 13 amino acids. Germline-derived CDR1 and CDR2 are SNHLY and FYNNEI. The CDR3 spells CASSGLLGNMQYF. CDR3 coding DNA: TGTGCCAGCAGTGGGCTTTTGGGGAACATGCAGTACTTC.

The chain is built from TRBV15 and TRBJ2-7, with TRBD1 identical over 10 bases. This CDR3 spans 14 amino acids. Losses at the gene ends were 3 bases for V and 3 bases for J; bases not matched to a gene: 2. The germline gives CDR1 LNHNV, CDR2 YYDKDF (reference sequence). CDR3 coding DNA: TGTGCCACCAGCAGGGGACAGGGGAACTACGAGCAGTACTTC. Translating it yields CATSRGQGNYEQYF. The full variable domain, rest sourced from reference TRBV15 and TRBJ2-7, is DAMVIQNPRYQVTQFGKPVTLSCSQTLNHNVMYWYQQKSSQAPKLLFHYYDKDFNNEADTPDNFQSRRPNTSFCFLDIRSPGLGDTAMYLCATSRGQGNYEQYFGPGTRLTVT.

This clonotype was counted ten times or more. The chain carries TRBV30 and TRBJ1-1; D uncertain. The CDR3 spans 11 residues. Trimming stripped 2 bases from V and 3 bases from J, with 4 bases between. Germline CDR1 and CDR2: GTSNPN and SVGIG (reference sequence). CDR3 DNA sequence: TGTGCCTGGAGTCGGGACACTGAAGCTTTCTTT. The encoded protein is CAWSRDTEAFF.